This T cell receptor (beta chain) emerged from a study of PD-1 blockade in classical Hodgkin lymphoma. Study background: Nivolumab was administered to patients intravenously at 3 mg/kg every 2 weeks. Findings and limits, study-wide: Diversity in CD4+ TCRs, unlike that measured in CD8+ TCRs, had risen significantly by C4D1.

Germline V gives CDR1 MNHEY, CDR2 SMNVEV (reference sequence). V lost 6 bases, J lost 7 bases, and 16 bases lay in between. The CDR3 loop spans 15 amino acids. The data were produced by immunoSEQ multiplex PCR, yet TCRdb's version contains in-frame clones alone and is incomplete. The repertoire holds about 17,000 clones, around 75% seen once, with 3.5% to 5% in the top ten. There was relapse after autologous stem cell transplantation in every patient, and there was variation in brentuximab vedotin exposure. To note about this clone: Its antigen is not known.

This chain uses TRBV27 with TRBJ1-6; perhaps TRBD1 as D (5 bases). The receptor comes from a human donor with classical Hodgkin lymphoma. The sequencing used peripheral blood mononuclear cells (PBMCs), collected at baseline. The CDR3 region is CASRKWGEGNSPLHF. The CDR3 nucleotides read TGTGCCAGCAGGAAATGGGGGGAAGGGAATTCACCCCTCCACTTT.